A single sample is the source of the 27 T cell receptor beta chains below, sequenced in a study of T cells after posttransplantation cyclophosphamide. Using immunoSEQ multiplex PCR, the repertoire was profiled, and TCRdb retains in-frame clones only, with some absent. The table has 9,000 to 10,000 clones, about four fifths seen once. Busulfan-fludarabine conditioning, marrow transplant, and cyclophosphamide on days +3 and +4 were administered. This specimen was PBMCs, taken roughly 250 weeks after a stem cell transplant with posttransplant cyclophosphamide. The source of these receptors is a female patient between 40 and 55 years old who received an allogeneic stem cell transplant from a related donor, was CMV-positive, and had no GVHD. The T cells may come from the graft donor.

The V call is TRBV9, the J call TRBJ1-1; 9 positions match TRBD1. The CDR3 extends over 15 amino acids. Trimming removed 3 bases from V and 2 bases from J; junction bases left unmatched: 5. Germline V gene lookup returns CDR1 SGDLS and CDR2 YYNGEE. As DNA, the CDR3 is TGTGCCAGCAGCGCCTACAGGGGGCGCAACACTGAAGCTTTCTTT. It translates to CASSAYRGRNTEAFF.

V usage is TRBV10-3 and J usage is TRBJ2-7; TRBD2 might be the D (7 bases). Germline-derived CDR1 and CDR2 are ENHRY and SYGVKD. Trimming left V 2 bases short and J 6 bases short, with 14 bases between. This CDR3 spans 14 amino acids. DNA of the CDR3: TGTGCCATCAGTGAGATGGGGGGGCAAAGCGAGCAGTACTTC. Amino acid sequence: CAISEMGGQSEQYF.

The CDR3 nucleotides read TGTGCCAGCAGCTATAGCGGGGGGAACACCGGGGAGCTGTTTTTT. Translated, it gives CASSYSGGNTGELFF. The chain couples TRBV4-2 to TRBJ2-2, with 9 bases that match TRBD2. Germline CDR1 and CDR2: LGHNA and YNFKEQ. This CDR3 has 15 residues. The ends lost 5 bases at V and 1 base at J; junction bases unmatched: 2.

The chain employs TRBV10-3 and TRBJ1-1, with D hard to call. Germline values: CDR1 ENHRY, CDR2 SYGVKD. This CDR3 is built from 14 residues. V was clipped by 5 bases and J by 2 bases, with 12 bases between them. In nucleotides, the CDR3 is TGTGCCATCAGTCATGAGGATTTAAACACTGAAGCTTTCTTT. Translating it yields CAISHEDLNTEAFF.

J is TRBJ2-7 and V is TRBV5-8; maybe TRBD2 (5 bases). V lost 1 base to trimming and J lost 10 bases, with 12 bases between them. CDR1 is SGHTS, CDR2 YDEGEE, per germline. CDR3 length: 12 amino acids. This CDR3 reads CASSLFREPQYF. CDR3 nucleotide sequence: TGTGCCAGCAGCTTGTTCCGGGAACCTCAGTACTTC.

V is TRBV4-3 and J is TRBJ2-3; TRBD1 matches 8 bases. V lost 3 bases, J lost 6 bases, and 8 bases stayed unmatched. The CDR3 length is 15 residues. Per the germline V gene, CDR1 is LGHNA and CDR2 is YSLEER. Here the CDR3 DNA reads TGCGCCAGCAGCCAGGATGACAGGGGATCGGATACGCAGTATTTT. It translates to CASSQDDRGSDTQYF.

V is TRBV7-8 and J is TRBJ2-7; 8 bases are shared with TRBD2. CDR1 and CDR2 from the germline V gene are SGHVS and FQNEAQ. CDR3 length equals 15 residues. With V trimmed by 5 bases and J by 4 bases, 10 bases remained unmatched. CDR3 loop: CASSGPPSGPYEQYF. CDR3 DNA sequence: TGTGCCAGCAGCGGCCCCCCTAGCGGGCCTTACGAGCAGTACTTC.

The V call is TRBV6-5, the J call TRBJ2-2; tentative D call: TRBD2 (5 bases). Germline V gene lookup returns CDR1 MNHEY and CDR2 SVGAGI. Deletions cut 4 bases from V and 5 bases from J, with 17 bases between. CDR3 length: 16 residues. The CDR3 DNA reads TGTGCCAGCAGTTCCCCCCGGGAAAGTAAGACCGGGGAGCTGTTTTTT. Its protein is CASSSPRESKTGELFF.

The J gene is TRBJ2-3, the V gene TRBV18; TRBD2 might be the D (6 bases). Germline V gives CDR1 KGHSH, CDR2 LQKENI. Deletions cut 5 bases from V and 3 bases from J, with 21 bases between. The CDR3 contains 17 residues. CDR3 nucleotide sequence: TGTGCCAGCTCAACCTACGATTCGGGACTCTGGACAGATACGCAGTATTTT. This codes for CASSTYDSGLWTDTQYF.

The genes are TRBV19 and TRBJ2-1, with TRBD2 identical over 11 bases. CDR1 is LNHDA and CDR2 is SQIVND in the germline V gene (reference sequence). V lost 5 bases to trimming and J lost 8 bases; unmatched junction nucleotides: 8. The CDR3 covers 15 residues. CDR3: CASSLGLAGSDEQFF. The CDR3 nucleotides read TGTGCCAGTAGTCTAGGACTAGCGGGTTCGGATGAGCAGTTCTTC.

This chain links TRBV7-9 with TRBJ1-3; weak D call: TRBD1 (6 bases). The CDR3 is 16 amino acids. V was cut by 4 bases and J by 0 bases, with 13 bases left in between. Germline loops: CDR1 SEHNR, CDR2 FQNEAQ (reference sequence). CDR3 bases: TGTGCCAGCAGCTGGGGGACAACGGACTCTGGAAACACCATATATTTT. This translates into CASSWGTTDSGNTIYF.

This clone came up once. The chain combines TRBV7-9 with TRBJ2-3, with 8 bases identical to TRBD2. Losses at the gene ends were 5 bases for V and 6 bases for J; bases not matched to a gene: 16. CDR1 and CDR2 from the germline V gene are SEHNR and FQNEAQ (reference sequence). This CDR3 is 17 amino acids long. This CDR3 reads CASSQRQAGAEGDTQYF. The CDR3 DNA sequence: TGTGCCAGCAGCCAGCGCCAAGCGGGGGCCGAGGGGGATACGCAGTATTTT. Looking up the rest from reference TRBV7-9 and TRBJ2-3 gives the full variable domain: DTGVSQNPRHKITKRGQNVTFRCDPISEHNRLYWYRQTLGQGPEFLTYFQNEAQLEKSRLLSDRFSAERPKGSFSTLEIQRTEQGDSAMYLCASSQRQAGAEGDTQYFGPGTRLTVL.

The chain links TRBV9 to TRBJ2-3, with a tentative D call TRBD2 (5 bases). This CDR3 is built from 15 residues. Germline V gives CDR1 SGDLS, CDR2 YYNGEE. Between the trimmed V and J ends, which lost 0 bases and 6 bases, there was a span of 14 bases. CDR3 protein: CASSVGSGPTDTQYF. The CDR3 nucleotides are TGTGCCAGCAGCGTAGGCAGCGGCCCAACTGATACGCAGTATTTT.

The chain is built from TRBV5-4 and TRBJ2-6; 9 nucleotides line up with TRBD1. V dropped 4 bases and J dropped 1; count of bases not matched to a gene: 6. The CDR3 sequence is 17 residues long. Germline CDR1 reads SGHNT; CDR2 reads YYREEE (reference sequence). Here the CDR3 DNA reads TGTGCCAGCAGCGGGGGGACAGGGAGGTCTGGGGCCAACGTCCTGACTTTC. Protein sequence: CASSGGTGRSGANVLTF.

The chain has TRBV9 and TRBJ2-3; 11 bases fit TRBD2. The V segment lost 0 bases and the J segment 3 bases; nucleotides outside the gene matches: 6. This CDR3 region has 17 residues. In germline, CDR1 is SGDLS, CDR2 YYNGEE. The CDR3: CASSVEPSGGLTDTQYF. The CDR3 DNA is TGTGCCAGCAGCGTAGAACCTAGCGGGGGGCTAACAGATACGCAGTATTTT.

The J gene is TRBJ2-7, the V gene TRBV27; a possible D gene is TRBD1 (6 bases). The CDR3 has 14 amino acids. V lost 5 bases, J lost 3 bases, and 14 bases lay in between. Germline V CDR1 and CDR2: MNHEY, SMNVEV (reference sequence). CDR3: CASSITGKLYEQYF. The CDR3 DNA reads TGTGCCAGCAGTATAACAGGGAAACTCTACGAGCAGTACTTC.

This clone was found once. This chain links TRBV5-4 with TRBJ2-5; 11 bases match TRBD1. Trimming at V came to 2 bases and at J to 5 bases, leaving 2 bases not matched to a gene. The germline V gene encodes CDR1 SGHNT and CDR2 YYREEE (reference sequence). The CDR3 covers 14 residues. The CDR3 sequence: CASSLGQGAETQYF. CDR3 coding DNA: TGTGCCAGCAGCTTAGGACAGGGGGCTGAGACCCAGTACTTC.

J is TRBJ2-2 and V is TRBV5-1; weak D call: TRBD2 (6 bases). Trimming removed 4 bases at V and 6 bases at J, with 19 bases between. Per germline, CDR1 SGHRS and CDR2 YFSETQ. The CDR3 extends over 16 amino acids. The CDR3 DNA sequence: TGCGCCAGCAGCCTCGGAGGAGGGAGTGGGGCCGGGGAGCTGTTTTTT. Its protein product is CASSLGGGSGAGELFF. Based on the CDR3 plus reference TRBV5-1 and TRBJ2-2, the full variable domain is KAGVTQTPRYLIKTRGQQVTLSCSPISGHRSVSWYQQTPGQGLQFLFEYFSETQRNKGNFPGRFSGRQFSNSRSEMNVSTLELGDSALYLCASSLGGGSGAGELFFGEGSRLTVL.

The gene calls are TRBV2 and TRBJ2-2; D call uncertain. Germline loops: CDR1 SNHLY, CDR2 FYNNEI. The CDR3 spans 14 residues. V was cut by 8 bases and J by 1 base, with 11 bases left in between. CDR3 coding DNA: TGTGCCAGCTTTTACGACTGGAACACCGGGGAGCTGTTTTTT. This sequence encodes CASFYDWNTGELFF.

This sequence joins TRBV29-1 and TRBJ2-7; 8 bases map to TRBD1. CDR1 and CDR2 from the germline V gene are SQVTM and ANQGSEA. CDR3 length equals 14 residues. The V and J ends lost 5 bases and 5 bases, in that order; junction bases with no gene match: 11. CDR3 nucleotide sequence: TGCAGCGTTCACCCCAGGGGACAGGAGGACGAGCAGTACTTC. It yields the protein CSVHPRGQEDEQYF.

This clone was counted a single time. This rearrangement joins TRBV7-3 to TRBJ2-7; TRBD1 aligns across 10 bases. The V gene's germline CDR1 is SGHTA and CDR2 FQGTGA. The CDR3 consists of 14 residues. V trimming: 5 bases; J trimming: 2 bases; junction bases outside the gene matches: 3. CDR3 residues: CASSLGQGAYEQYF. CDR3 bases: TGTGCCAGCAGCCTAGGACAGGGGGCCTACGAGCAGTACTTC.

This clone was seen a handful of times. This chain uses TRBV4-2 with TRBJ1-3; D is unresolved. Germline V gene lookup returns CDR1 LGHNA and CDR2 YNFKEQ. The germline V and J ends were trimmed by 0 bases and 0 bases, with 15 bases remaining between them. The CDR3 length is 18 residues. CDR3 sequence: CASSQDPRPVDSGNTIYF. The CDR3 DNA follows: TGTGCCAGCAGCCAAGATCCGAGGCCAGTAGACTCTGGAAACACCATATATTTT.

The chain joins TRBV27 to TRBJ1-4; unclear D gene. V was clipped by 6 bases and J by 11 bases, with 13 bases between them. There are 12 residues in the CDR3. The germline V gene has CDR1 MNHEY and CDR2 SMNVEV (reference sequence). CDR3 loop: CASRTGSAKLFF. CDR3 sequence (DNA): TGTGCCAGCAGGACTGGGTCGGCTAAACTGTTTTTT. Drawing the rest from reference TRBV27 and TRBJ1-4, the complete variable domain is EAQVTQNPRYLITVTGKKLTVTCSQNMNHEYMSWYRQDPGLGLRQIYYSMNVEVTDKGDVPEGYKVSRKEKRNFPLILESPSPNQTSLYFCASRTGSAKLFFGSGTQLSVL.

The chain links TRBV7-2 to TRBJ2-3, with a tentative D call TRBD2 (7 bases). Germline V gene data show CDR1 as SGHTA and CDR2 as FQGNSA. Trimming took 1 base from V and 4 from J, leaving 12 bases between them. The CDR3 is made up of 15 amino acids. The CDR3 protein is CASSLDGGGADTQYF. The DNA for the CDR3 is TGTGCCAGCAGCTTAGATGGCGGGGGCGCAGATACGCAGTATTTT. Full variable domain (missing parts from reference TRBV7-2 and TRBJ2-3): GAGVSQSPSNKVTEKGKDVELRCDPISGHTALYWYRQSLGQGLEFLIYFQGNSAPDKSGLPSDRFSAERTGGSVSTLTIQRTQQEDSAVYLCASSLDGGGADTQYFGPGTRLTVL.

The CDR3 loop is CASSSLTGNTEAFF. The DNA for the CDR3 is TGTGCCAGCAGCTCCTTGACAGGGAACACTGAAGCTTTCTTT. The rearrangement uses TRBV5-4 and TRBJ1-1, with TRBD1 as a possible D gene (6 bases). This CDR3 has 14 amino acids. V lost 3 bases and J 1 base, leaving 10 bases between the germline ends. Germline V gene sequence: CDR1 SGHNT, CDR2 YYREEE (reference sequence).

This clone has just a few counts. The J gene is TRBJ2-7, the V gene TRBV11-2, with TRBD1 identical over 8 bases. Germline V gene lookup returns CDR1 SGHAT and CDR2 FQNNGV. This CDR3 is 14 amino acids long. V shed 0 bases and J 6 bases; nucleotides not matched to a gene: 4. CDR3 protein: CASSLEADRGEQYF. The CDR3 coding sequence is TGTGCCAGCAGCTTAGAAGCCGACAGGGGCGAGCAGTACTTC.

The rearrangement joins TRBV9 to TRBJ1-3, with 7 bases that match TRBD1. From germline, CDR1 is SGDLS and CDR2 YYNGEE. This CDR3 has 17 residues. V trimming: 4 bases; J trimming: 0 bases; junction bases outside the gene matches: 10. The CDR3 is CASSLDLDRSSGNTIYF. CDR3 nucleotide sequence: TGTGCCAGCAGCCTCGACCTGGACAGGAGCTCTGGAAACACCATATATTTT.